The 6 T cell receptor beta chains given below trace back to one sample, sequenced in a study of CD8+ T cells in alopecia areata. Treatment meaning: oral pan-JAK inhibitor, 5-10 mg twice daily. As the sequencing template, cDNA was produced by extracting RNA and reverse transcribing it. The table came from immunoSEQ multiplex PCR; TCRdb's copy has only in-frame clones and leaves some out. The data contain about 160,000 clones, roughly 65% of them seen just once; the ten biggest clones take up approximately 0.91%. The source material was CD4+ T cells sorted from blood, sampled at week 4, from a patient treated with tofacitinib. All receptors derive from a human donor with alopecia areata.

There are a few counts of this clone. V usage is TRBV29-1 and J usage is TRBJ2-3; D could derive from TRBD1 or TRBD2 (5 bases each). This CDR3 region has 12 residues. Between the trimmed V and J ends, which lost 7 bases and 4 bases, there was a span of 12 bases. CDR1 SQVTM and CDR2 ANQGSEA come from the germline V gene. The chain's CDR3 is CSGSRGADTQYF. In DNA form, the CDR3 reads TGCAGCGGTTCGAGGGGCGCAGATACGCAGTATTTT.

This clone came up a few times. The chain combines TRBV29-1 with TRBJ2-7, with TRBD2 identical over 10 bases. The CDR3 is 14 residues long. From germline, CDR1 is SQVTM and CDR2 ANQGSEA. The V gene end was trimmed by 5 bases and the J gene end by 3 bases; junction bases not matched to a gene: 7. In nucleotides, the CDR3 is TGCAGCGTTCTGGCTAGCGGGGGACTCTACGAGCAGTACTTC. This sequence encodes CSVLASGGLYEQYF.

V is TRBV29-1 and J is TRBJ1-2, with 9 bases aligning to TRBD1. V lost 7 bases, J lost 3 bases, and 9 bases stayed unmatched. From germline, CDR1 is SQVTM and CDR2 ANQGSEA. The CDR3 is 14 residues long. CDR3 protein: CSAAGQGSDYGYTF. CDR3 bases: TGCAGCGCTGCTGGACAGGGGTCTGACTATGGCTACACCTTC.

The chain couples TRBV30 to TRBJ2-5, with 8 bases lining up with TRBD1. Germline V gene sequence: CDR1 GTSNPN, CDR2 SVGIG (reference sequence). J was trimmed by 2 bases and V by 6 bases; bases with no gene match: 11. The CDR3 loop spans 15 amino acids. Written as DNA, the CDR3 is TGTGCCTGCCAGTTGGGGACAGGATTTCAAGAGACCCAGTACTTC. It codes for CACQLGTGFQETQYF.

This clone was observed a few times. The genes are TRBV29-1 and TRBJ2-7; D is possibly TRBD2 (6 bases). The CDR3 length is 13 residues. V gave up 4 bases and J gave up 2 bases, with 12 bases separating them. Looked up from germline, CDR1 is SQVTM and CDR2 is ANQGSEA. The CDR3 protein is CSVGRGATYEQYF. As DNA, the CDR3 is TGCAGCGTTGGGAGGGGAGCCACCTACGAGCAGTACTTC.

This clone was detected a few times. This chain connects TRBV11-1 to TRBJ2-7, with D uncertain. Germline V CDR1 and CDR2: SGHAT, FQDESV (reference sequence). This CDR3 has 13 amino acids. The V gene lost 8 bases and the J gene lost 1 base, with 12 bases spanning the gap. The CDR3 nucleotides are TGTGCCAGCGCCTTATGGCAGTCCTACGAGCAGTACTTC. Its translation: CASALWQSYEQYF.